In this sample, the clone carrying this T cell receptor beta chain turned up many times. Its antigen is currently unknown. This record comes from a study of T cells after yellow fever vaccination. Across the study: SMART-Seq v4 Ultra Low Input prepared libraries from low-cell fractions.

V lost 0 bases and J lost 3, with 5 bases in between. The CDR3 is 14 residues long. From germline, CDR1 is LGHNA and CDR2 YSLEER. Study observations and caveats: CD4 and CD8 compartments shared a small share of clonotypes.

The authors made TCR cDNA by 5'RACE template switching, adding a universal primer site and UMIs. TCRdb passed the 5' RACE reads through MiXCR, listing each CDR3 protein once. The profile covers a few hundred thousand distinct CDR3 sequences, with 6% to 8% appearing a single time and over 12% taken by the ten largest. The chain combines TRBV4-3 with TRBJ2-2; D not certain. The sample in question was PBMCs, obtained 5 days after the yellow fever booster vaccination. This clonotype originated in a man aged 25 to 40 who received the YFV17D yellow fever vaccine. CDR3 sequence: CASSQDLYTGELFF. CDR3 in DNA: TGCGCCAGCAGCCAAGACTTATACACCGGGGAGCTGTTTTTT.